The 30 T cell receptor beta chains listed next were all sequenced from one sample in a study of identical twins listed by TCRdb under 2016. Library preparation was by 5' RACE. Data came from an Illumina HiSeq 2000. The raw public reads went through TCRdb reprocessing: fastp at Q25, MiXCR clone calling, in-frame beta chains kept. Identical CDR3 protein sequences are pooled into one entry, listed with their most common genes and DNA. The sample has hundreds of thousands of distinct CDR3 sequences on record, around 5.7% of them singletons. Around 1.7% of the sample lies in the top ten. The sequenced sample was naive T cells sorted from blood. This specimen's cell subset or site label, per the study, means: cells isolated with a human naive T-cell isolation kit. These receptors were taken from a man in his late teens or twenties in good health.

The V call is TRBV7-9, the J call TRBJ1-3; D might be TRBD1 (6 bases). Trimming took off 8 bases at V and 0 bases at J, with 17 bases between the two ends. Germline values: CDR1 SEHNR, CDR2 FQNEAQ (reference sequence). The CDR3 is 16 residues long. As DNA, the CDR3 is TGTGCCAGCCGGGGGGGGCGCCGGAGCTCTGGAAACACCATATATTTT. This gives the protein CASRGGRRSSGNTIYF.

This clonotype came up many times. This rearrangement joins TRBV12-3 or TRBV12-4 to TRBJ2-5, with D tentatively TRBD1 (5 bases). The CDR3 runs 13 residues. The V end was cut by 6 bases, the J end by 5 bases, with 13 bases between. The CDR3 spells CASSPPGAETQYF. Written as DNA, the CDR3 is TGTGCCAGCAGCCCCCCTGGGGCGGAGACCCAGTACTTC.

This clonotype showed up many times. The chain uses TRBV4-2 and TRBJ1-2; D is unresolved. The CDR3 has 14 amino acids. The germline gives CDR1 LGHNA, CDR2 YNFKEQ. Deletions cut 0 bases from V and 8 bases from J, with 13 bases between. CDR3 sequence: CASSQEGSLGGYTF. Here the CDR3 DNA reads TGTGCCAGCAGCCAAGAGGGTAGTCTCGGAGGCTACACCTTC.

This clonotype was counted at least ten times. V and J are TRBV5-1 and TRBJ2-5, with D unresolved. Germline V gene lookup returns CDR1 SGHRS and CDR2 YFSETQ. V dropped 1 base and J dropped 3 bases, with 7 bases sitting between them. The CDR3 is made up of 13 amino acids. For the CDR3, the DNA is TGCGCCAGCAGCTTGACCAACGAAGAGACCCAGTACTTC. Protein sequence: CASSLTNEETQYF. The variable domain in full, completed from reference TRBV5-1 and TRBJ2-5, reads KAGVTQTPRYLIKTRGQQVTLSCSPISGHRSVSWYQQTPGQGLQFLFEYFSETQRNKGNFPGRFSGRQFSNSRSEMNVSTLELGDSALYLCASSLTNEETQYFGPGTRLLVL.

In its sample, this clonotype was seen many times. For the CDR3, the DNA is TGTGCCAGCAGCTTCCCGGGACTAGCGGGACGCAATGAGCAGTTCTTC. Its protein product is CASSFPGLAGRNEQFF. The V call is TRBV7-9, the J call TRBJ2-1; 13 nucleotides agree with TRBD2. The germline CDR1 and CDR2 sequences are SEHNR and FQNEAQ (reference sequence). The CDR3 runs to 16 residues. The junction had 5 bases not matched to a gene; V was cut back by 3 bases and J by 6 bases.

The chain employs TRBV20-1 and TRBJ2-1; a possible D gene is TRBD1 (5 bases). V lost 5 bases and J 4 bases, leaving 9 bases between the germline ends. This CDR3 spans 12 amino acids. Germline values: CDR1 DFQATT, CDR2 SNEGSKA (reference sequence). CDR3 DNA: TGCAGTGCTCCCTCAGGGTACAATGAGCAGTTCTTC. Translation gives CSAPSGYNEQFF.

This clonotype was detected many times. The genes are TRBV6-1 and TRBJ2-2; D ambiguous. Per germline, CDR1 MNHNS and CDR2 SASEGT. Between the trimmed V and J ends, which lost 3 bases and 6 bases, there was a span of 11 bases. This CDR3 has 14 residues. The CDR3 coding sequence is TGTGCCAGCAGTGACCTTTCTGGGGCCGGGGAGCTGTTTTTT. Its protein product is CASSDLSGAGELFF.

The rearrangement uses TRBV4-1 and TRBJ1-4; D perhaps matches TRBD1 (6 bases). The CDR3 spans 15 residues. The V gene lost 3 bases and the J gene lost 4 bases, with 12 bases spanning the gap. Germline V gives CDR1 MGHRA, CDR2 YSYEKL. The CDR3 sequence is CASSQSDRVNEKLFF. In DNA, the CDR3 is TGCGCCAGCAGCCAGTCGGACAGAGTTAATGAAAAACTGTTTTTT.

The V gene is TRBV3-1, the J gene TRBJ2-2; unclear D gene. Germline V gene sequence: CDR1 LGHDT, CDR2 YNNKEL (reference sequence). The CDR3 runs to 15 residues. The V end was cut by 6 bases, the J end by 1 base, with 12 bases between. The CDR3 DNA is TGTGCCAGCAGTCAAAGGGTGGGGAACACCGGGGAGCTGTTTTTT. It specifies CASSQRVGNTGELFF.

Ten or more counts support this clonotype. This chain uses TRBV29-1 with TRBJ2-1, with 10 bases aligning to TRBD2. Germline-derived CDR1 and CDR2 are SQVTM and ANQGSEA. Trimming removed 4 bases from V and 4 bases from J; junction bases left unmatched: 7. CDR3 length: 15 amino acids. The CDR3 sequence is CSVGPRLAGYNEQFF. CDR3 sequence (DNA): TGCAGCGTTGGGCCCAGACTAGCGGGTTACAATGAGCAGTTCTTC.

In this sample, this clonotype turned up a few times. The chain carries TRBV2 and TRBJ1-1, with TRBD1 identical over 7 bases. Germline trimming cut 6 bases from V and 9 bases from J; bases unmatched to any gene: 7. Germline-derived CDR1 and CDR2 are SNHLY and FYNNEI. The CDR3 has 12 amino acids. The DNA of the CDR3 is TGTGCCAGCAGGAGGGACAGATCTAAAGCTTTCTTT. Translated, it gives CASRRDRSKAFF.

The chain couples TRBV20-1 to TRBJ2-1; TRBD1 matches at 8 bases. The CDR3 covers 12 residues. The trim removed 7 bases at V and 8 bases at J, leaving 7 bases unmatched. Germline values: CDR1 DFQATT, CDR2 SNEGSKA (reference sequence). The CDR3, as DNA: TGCAGTGTTGACAGGGGATGGGATGAGCAGTTCTTC. Translation: CSVDRGWDEQFF.

Only a few counts were recorded for this clonotype. V usage is TRBV12-3 or TRBV12-4 and J usage is TRBJ2-3, with D perhaps TRBD1 (6 bases). Trimming removed 2 bases from V and 4 bases from J, with 19 bases in between. CDR3 size: 17 residues. This CDR3 is CASSLRTDSDSPDTQYF. In DNA, the CDR3 is TGTGCCAGCAGTTTACGAACGGACAGCGATTCGCCAGATACGCAGTATTTT.

The gene calls are TRBV19 and TRBJ2-1, with TRBD2 matching over 8 bases. The CDR3 covers 14 residues. Germline loops: CDR1 LNHDA, CDR2 SQIVND (reference sequence). The V gene end was trimmed by 4 bases and the J gene end by 6 bases; junction bases not matched to a gene: 5. CDR3 residues: CASSRGLGSNEQFF. CDR3 coding DNA: TGTGCCAGTAGTAGGGGACTAGGGTCCAATGAGCAGTTCTTC.

There are many counts of this clonotype. The chain combines TRBV7-6 with TRBJ2-3; no definite D call. CDR1 and CDR2 (germline): SGHVS, FNYEAQ. The CDR3 consists of 15 residues. V shed 1 base and J shed 1 base, with 9 bases lying between them. The CDR3 spells CASSLVAAGTDTQYF. In nucleotides, the CDR3 is TGTGCCAGCAGCTTAGTGGCGGCAGGCACAGATACGCAGTATTTT.

At least ten counts were recorded for this clonotype. This rearrangement joins TRBV2 to TRBJ2-1; no firm D call. CDR1 and CDR2 (germline): SNHLY, FYNNEI. V lost 7 bases and J 7 bases, leaving 14 bases between the germline ends. This CDR3 has 13 residues. The DNA of the CDR3 is TGTGCCAGCATATCCGATAGTCCGAATGAGCAGTTCTTC. It translates to CASISDSPNEQFF.

The gene calls are TRBV11-2 and TRBJ2-1; 7 bases are shared with TRBD1. Germline V lookup: CDR1 SGHAT, CDR2 FQNNGV. The CDR3 totals 15 residues. With 5 bases clipped from V and 2 bases from J, the junction kept 6 bases outside the gene matches. The CDR3 protein is CASSLWQGAYNEQFF. CDR3 coding DNA: TGTGCCAGCAGCCTTTGGCAGGGGGCCTACAATGAGCAGTTCTTC.

On this clonotype: Germline and junction disagree at one end, which may indicate a read error. J is TRBJ2-2 and V is TRBV28, with a tentative D call TRBD2 (6 bases). The CDR3 has 13 amino acids. CDR1 is MDHEN and CDR2 is SYDVKM in the germline V gene. The CDR3 coding sequence is TGTGCCAGCAGCCCCCCCGTCACCGGGGGGCTGTTTTTT. This encodes CASSPPVTGGLFF. The variable domain in full, completed from reference TRBV28 and TRBJ2-2, reads DVKVTQSSRYLVKRTGEKVFLECVQDMDHENMFWYRQDPGLGLRLIYFSYDVKMKEKGDIPEGYSVSREKKERFSLILESASTNQTSMYLCASSPPVTGGLFFGEGSRLTVL.

The sample holds many counts of this clonotype. The V call is TRBV4-2, the J call TRBJ2-1; D gene unclear. Germline CDR1 and CDR2: LGHNA and YNFKEQ. CDR3 size: 13 residues. V lost 0 bases, J lost 7 bases, and 7 bases lay in between. The CDR3: CASSQETENEQFF. CDR3 bases: TGTGCCAGCAGCCAAGAAACCGAAAATGAGCAGTTCTTC.

This clonotype was recorded many times. This chain connects TRBV12-3 or TRBV12-4 to TRBJ2-2, with D unclear. V was clipped by 3 bases and J by 2 bases, with 7 bases between them. The CDR3 length is 14 residues. DNA for the CDR3: TGTGCCAGCAGTTTTAGGCTAAACACCGGGGAGCTGTTTTTT. It specifies CASSFRLNTGELFF.

This clonotype was detected ten times or more. This rearrangement joins TRBV6-6 to TRBJ2-5; a possible D gene is TRBD2 (6 bases). This CDR3 comprises 13 residues. V lost 2 bases and J 5 bases, leaving 9 bases between the germline ends. The V gene's germline CDR1 is MNHNY and CDR2 SVGAGI (reference sequence). CDR3 region: CASSYSLAETQYF. DNA of the CDR3: TGTGCCAGCAGTTACAGTCTAGCGGAGACCCAGTACTTC.

The table lists this clonotype with many counts. The chain combines TRBV29-1 with TRBJ2-3, with 14 bases fitting TRBD2. The V and J ends lost 6 bases and 1 base, in that order; junction bases with no gene match: 3. In germline, CDR1 is SQVTM, CDR2 ANQGSEA. This CDR3 comprises 15 residues. The DNA for the CDR3 is TGCAGCGTAGTGGGACTAGCGGGAGGCACAGATACGCAGTATTTT. This codes for CSVVGLAGGTDTQYF.

The chain is built from TRBV6-5 and TRBJ2-3; unclear D gene. Germline CDR1 is MNHEY and CDR2 is SVGAGI. Deletions cut 0 bases from V and 2 bases from J, with 9 bases between. The CDR3 runs 15 residues. CDR3 in DNA: TGTGCCAGCAGTTACTCCAATGACAACACAGATACGCAGTATTTT. This encodes CASSYSNDNTDTQYF.

This clonotype was picked up many times. V and J are TRBV27 and TRBJ2-1; 13 bases map to TRBD2. The J segment lost 6 bases and the V segment lost 2 bases, leaving 1 base of the junction unmatched. The CDR3 loop spans 15 amino acids. Germline-derived CDR1 and CDR2 are MNHEY and SMNVEV (reference sequence). The CDR3 here is CASSLTSGRANEQFF. In DNA form, the CDR3 reads TGTGCCAGCAGTTTAACTAGCGGGAGGGCCAATGAGCAGTTCTTC.

This clonotype was found many times. This chain joins TRBV28 and TRBJ2-1, with D possibly TRBD2 on 5 matching bases. Deletions cut 2 bases from V and 7 bases from J, with 9 bases between. Germline-derived CDR1 and CDR2 are MDHEN and SYDVKM. This CDR3 is 13 amino acids long. CDR3 residues: CASSLGTGNEQFF. The DNA for the CDR3 is TGTGCCAGCAGTTTAGGTACGGGGAATGAGCAGTTCTTC.

This clonotype was counted between two and nine times. This chain uses TRBV7-9 with TRBJ2-5; D possibly corresponds to TRBD1 (5 bases). V was clipped by 5 bases and J by 1 base, with 8 bases between them. The CDR3 spans 13 residues. The V gene's germline CDR1 is SEHNR and CDR2 FQNEAQ (reference sequence). CDR3 nucleotide sequence: TGTGCCAGCAGCCCCAGGGTCCAAGAGACCCAGTACTTC. Amino acids: CASSPRVQETQYF.

In this sample, this clonotype turned up many times. This chain links TRBV4-2 with TRBJ2-3, with 8 bases aligning to TRBD2. The CDR3 covers 16 residues. The germline V gene has CDR1 LGHNA and CDR2 YNFKEQ. The trim removed 3 bases at V and 0 bases at J, leaving 5 bases unmatched. The CDR3: CASSQLAGPSTDTQYF. The CDR3 DNA reads as TGTGCCAGCAGCCAGTTAGCGGGACCCAGCACAGATACGCAGTATTTT.

This clonotype came up many times. The V call is TRBV10-3, the J call TRBJ2-1, with TRBD1 matching 11 bases. The CDR3 covers 13 residues. V was pared by 10 bases and J by 9 bases, with 8 bases of the junction left unmatched. Looked up from germline, CDR1 is ENHRY and CDR2 is SYGVKD. CDR3 residues: CASGQGARGEQFF. Here the CDR3 DNA reads TGTGCCAGCGGACAGGGGGCTCGGGGTGAGCAGTTCTTC.

This clonotype has ten or more counts. The chain links TRBV12-3 or TRBV12-4 to TRBJ1-2; D call uncertain. The V gene lost 2 bases and the J gene lost 5 bases, with 12 bases spanning the gap. The CDR3 totals 14 residues. This CDR3 reads CASSLRTVNYGYTF. The CDR3, as DNA: TGTGCCAGCAGTTTAAGAACAGTTAATTATGGCTACACCTTC.

This clonotype was found many times. V and J are TRBV28 and TRBJ2-2; a weak D match, TRBD1 (6 bases). The V end was cut by 6 bases, the J end by 0 bases, with 11 bases between. The CDR3 sequence is 15 residues long. Germline values: CDR1 MDHEN, CDR2 SYDVKM. The CDR3 DNA follows: TGTGCCAGCAGCACACAGGGCGCGAACACCGGGGAGCTGTTTTTT. Translation: CASSTQGANTGELFF.